Each of the 30 T cell receptor beta chains below was sequenced from the same sample in a study of cytomegalovirus exposure and HLA in healthy donors. PCR was performed using 60 Vbeta and 13 Jbeta primers. Using immunoSEQ multiplex PCR, the repertoire was profiled, and TCRdb retains in-frame clones only, with some absent. The table has around 160,000 clones, 68% seen once. The source material was PBMCs. These receptors all come from a man aged 50 to 59 in good health and CMV-seronegative.

The chain recombines TRBV28 with TRBJ1-1; the D gene is possibly TRBD1 (6 bases). Looked up from germline, CDR1 is MDHEN and CDR2 is SYDVKM. Trimming took off 2 bases at V and 8 bases at J, with 12 bases between the two ends. The CDR3 runs 13 residues. The DNA for the CDR3 is TGTGCCAGCAGTTTAGTTCTGGACAGAGAAGCTTTCTTT. It translates to CASSLVLDREAFF.

V and J are TRBV4-3 and TRBJ1-4, with TRBD1 matching 9 bases. Germline V gene sequence: CDR1 LGHNA, CDR2 YSLEER. This CDR3 is built from 15 residues. Trimming took 4 bases from V and 6 from J; bases not matched to a gene: 6. The CDR3 loop reads CASSPPGTGHEKLFF. The CDR3 bases are TGCGCCAGCAGCCCGCCGGGGACAGGGCATGAAAAACTGTTTTTT.

V gene TRBV6-5 combines with J gene TRBJ1-4, with D unresolved. Germline CDR1 and CDR2: MNHEY and SVGAGI. The CDR3 has 14 residues. Between the trimmed V and J ends, which lost 4 bases and 2 bases, there was a span of 8 bases. The CDR3 nucleotides read TGTGCCAGCAGTTCCCGGGGTACTAATGAAAAACTGTTTTTT. Translating gives CASSSRGTNEKLFF.

This clone was observed once. The chain carries TRBV5-6 and TRBJ1-1, with 8 bases that match TRBD1. This CDR3 is 16 amino acids long. Trimming at V came to 2 bases and at J to 0 bases, leaving 6 bases not matched to a gene. Germline V gives CDR1 SGHDT, CDR2 YYEEEE. The CDR3 DNA is TGTGCCAGCAGCTTCGGGACAGGCCGGCTGAACACTGAAGCTTTCTTT. It specifies CASSFGTGRLNTEAFF.

The chain uses TRBV6-5 and TRBJ1-5, with D hard to call. Germline V gene lookup returns CDR1 MNHEY and CDR2 SVGAGI. V was shortened by 8 bases and J by 4 bases, with 12 bases between the two germline ends. The CDR3 is made up of 13 amino acids. The CDR3 sequence is CASREVINQPQHF. The CDR3 nucleotides read TGTGCCAGCCGAGAGGTAATTAATCAGCCCCAGCATTTT.

This chain's CDR3 is CASSTTGGYSYEQYF. The CDR3 nucleotides are TGTGCCAGCAGTACGACAGGGGGATACTCCTACGAGCAGTACTTC. The chain carries TRBV6-6 and TRBJ2-7; 9 bases map to TRBD1. This CDR3 is built from 15 residues. V lost 5 bases and J lost 0; bases outside the gene matches: 5. Germline CDR1 MNHNY, CDR2 SVGAGI (reference sequence).

There are a few counts of this clone. The rearrangement joins TRBV7-8 to TRBJ1-3, with D hard to call. CDR3 length: 14 amino acids. Germline CDR1 SGHVS, CDR2 FQNEAQ. Between the trimmed V and J ends, which lost 6 bases and 10 bases, there was a span of 19 bases. CDR3 sequence reads: CASSPKGGDVTIYF. The CDR3 DNA sequence: TGTGCCAGCAGTCCCAAGGGAGGAGACGTAACCATATATTTT.

This chain links TRBV6-6 with TRBJ2-2; D not certain. Germline CDR1 and CDR2: MNHNY and SVGAGI (reference sequence). The germline V and J ends were trimmed by 6 bases and 7 bases, with 12 bases remaining between them. The CDR3 has 13 residues. In nucleotides, the CDR3 is TGTGCCAGCAGGACCAGCGTGGGCGGGGAGCTGTTTTTT. This codes for CASRTSVGGELFF.

The V and J genes are TRBV7-3 and TRBJ2-5; a possible D gene is TRBD2 (6 bases). This CDR3 spans 16 amino acids. Germline CDR1 is SGHTA and CDR2 is FQGTGA. V was cut by 4 bases and J by 5 bases, with 20 bases left in between. This chain's CDR3 is CASSSRGGDFQETQYF. Here the CDR3 DNA reads TGTGCCAGCAGCTCTAGGGGCGGGGATTTTCAGGAGACCCAGTACTTC.

This clone has just a few counts. The chain employs TRBV7-9 and TRBJ2-5, with D perhaps matching TRBD2 (5 bases). The length of the CDR3 is 16 residues. Looked up from germline, CDR1 is SEHNR and CDR2 is FQNEAQ (reference sequence). V was cut by 6 bases and J by 2 bases, with 19 bases left in between. CDR3 in DNA: TGTGCCAGCAGACCTCGGGTAGCGATACTACAAGAGACCCAGTACTTC. Translation: CASRPRVAILQETQYF.

The chain has TRBV12-5 and TRBJ1-1; a weak D match, TRBD1 (5 bases). The germline CDR1 and CDR2 sequences are LGHNT and FRNRAP. V dropped 2 bases and J dropped 4 bases, with 11 bases sitting between them. CDR3 length: 14 amino acids. CDR3 residues: CASGLKGGVTEAFF. The CDR3 DNA follows: TGTGCTAGTGGTTTGAAAGGAGGGGTCACTGAAGCTTTCTTT.

The chain combines TRBV6-6 with TRBJ1-2; possibly TRBD1 for D (6 bases). Trimming removed 6 bases from V and 4 bases from J, with 12 bases in between. Germline CDR1 is MNHNY and CDR2 is SVGAGI (reference sequence). This CDR3 region has 13 residues. The CDR3, as DNA: TGTGCCAGCAGCACGGACAGCCCCTATGGCTACACCTTC. This codes for CASSTDSPYGYTF.

This clone was observed a handful of times. The junction departs from germline at one end; a sequencing error may be responsible. The chain is built from TRBV7-9 and TRBJ1-1; D remains unclear. The CDR3 sequence is 12 residues long. The germline CDR1 and CDR2 sequences are SEHNR and FQNEAQ (reference sequence). In nucleotides, the CDR3 is TGTTCCAGCAGCCGTGTGAGCACTGAAGCTTTCTTT. It translates to CSSSRVSTEAFF.

The V and J genes are TRBV9 and TRBJ2-1; 8 bases are a match to TRBD1. Germline V gene lookup returns CDR1 SGDLS and CDR2 YYNGEE. V was pared by 4 bases and J by 6 bases, with 12 bases of the junction left unmatched. The CDR3 length is 16 residues. The CDR3 DNA sequence: TGTGCCAGCAGCCCGTTTATAGGACAGGGTTCCAATGAGCAGTTCTTC. This sequence encodes CASSPFIGQGSNEQFF.

The rearrangement uses TRBV5-1 and TRBJ1-2; 12 bases match TRBD1. The V segment lost 3 bases and the J segment 7 bases; nucleotides outside the gene matches: 7. CDR3 size: 15 residues. CDR1 and CDR2 from the germline V gene are SGHRS and YFSETQ. Written as DNA, the CDR3 is TGCGCCAGCAGCTCTCCGGGACAGGGGGCTCGTGGCTACACCTTC. Amino acid sequence: CASSSPGQGARGYTF.

The chain joins TRBV6-5 to TRBJ2-1, with 13 bases that match TRBD2. V was pared by 4 bases and J by 4 bases, with 4 bases of the junction left unmatched. CDR1 is MNHEY and CDR2 is SVGAGI in the germline V gene. This CDR3 is 16 amino acids long. The CDR3 sequence is CASSSATSGGYNEQFF. The CDR3 nucleotides are TGTGCCAGCAGTTCCGCGACTAGCGGGGGGTACAATGAGCAGTTCTTC.

CDR3 residues: CASGQYPYSNQPQHF. CDR3 sequence (DNA): TGTGCCAGTGGGCAGTACCCATATAGCAATCAGCCCCAGCATTTT. V is TRBV19 and J is TRBJ1-5; D unclear. The CDR3 is 15 amino acids. With 8 bases removed from V and 0 bases from J, the gap between germline ends came to 14 bases. Germline V gene data show CDR1 as LNHDA and CDR2 as SQIVND (reference sequence).

V is TRBV27 and J is TRBJ1-5; 8 bases are a match to TRBD1. Germline CDR1 reads MNHEY; CDR2 reads SMNVEV (reference sequence). This CDR3 is built from 14 residues. V was pared by 8 bases and J by 6 bases, with 9 bases of the junction left unmatched. The DNA of the CDR3 is TGTGCCAGCGCCGGACAGGGAGGGGGTCAGCCCCAGCATTTT. Translation: CASAGQGGGQPQHF.

The chain recombines TRBV5-1 with TRBJ1-2; possible D gene TRBD1, 5 bases. This CDR3 is 14 amino acids long. V was trimmed by 0 bases and J by 7 bases, leaving 13 bases between them. In germline, CDR1 is SGHRS, CDR2 YFSETQ. The CDR3 sequence is CASSLVAGSGGYTF. In DNA, the CDR3 is TGCGCCAGCAGCTTGGTGGCAGGGTCAGGTGGCTACACCTTC.

J is TRBJ1-3 and V is TRBV29-1; D not certain. V lost 4 bases to trimming and J lost 0 bases, with 7 bases between them. The CDR3 loop spans 13 amino acids. Per germline, CDR1 SQVTM and CDR2 ANQGSEA. In DNA form, the CDR3 reads TGCAGCGTTGTGGGCCCCTCTGGAAACACCATATATTTT. As protein: CSVVGPSGNTIYF.

This rearrangement joins TRBV10-3 to TRBJ1-2; maybe TRBD1 (6 bases). CDR1 and CDR2 (germline): ENHRY, SYGVKD. This CDR3 has 14 residues. V was cut by 3 bases and J by 4 bases, with 12 bases left in between. CDR3 DNA sequence: TGTGCCATCAGTGAAGGTCAGGGGAGCTATGGCTACACCTTC. Translated: CAISEGQGSYGYTF.

V is TRBV10-3 and J is TRBJ2-5; 7 bases match TRBD1. TRBJ2-7 matches the DNA end more closely, so the J call is doubtful. Germline CDR1 is ENHRY and CDR2 is SYGVKD. The CDR3 runs to 13 residues. The CDR3 DNA is TGTGCCATCAGTGTCGGGACAGTTGGCGAGCAGTACTTC. It translates to CAISVGTVGEQYF.

This chain uses TRBV19 with TRBJ1-1; 9 bases align to TRBD1. Germline CDR1 is LNHDA and CDR2 is SQIVND (reference sequence). The CDR3 consists of 15 residues. V trimming: 4 bases; J trimming: 4 bases; junction bases outside the gene matches: 7. The DNA of the CDR3 is TGTGCCAGTAGTAACAGGGGGCGAAGAGGCACTGAAGCTTTCTTT. This codes for CASSNRGRRGTEAFF.

This clone was seen a handful of times. The rearrangement joins TRBV6-6 to TRBJ1-1; 8 bases agree with TRBD1. The CDR3 extends over 12 amino acids. Germline trimming cut 6 bases from V and 10 bases from J; bases unmatched to any gene: 7. Germline loops: CDR1 MNHNY, CDR2 SVGAGI (reference sequence). CDR3 DNA sequence: TGTGCCAGCAGAGATGACAGGGGAGCAGCTTTCTTT. Translating gives CASRDDRGAAFF.

The genes are TRBV19 and TRBJ2-5, with 9 nucleotides matching TRBD1. J gave up 7 bases and V 6 bases, and 12 bases lay outside the gene matches. CDR3 size: 15 residues. Per the germline V gene, CDR1 is LNHDA and CDR2 is SQIVND (reference sequence). The CDR3, as DNA: TGTGCCAGTAGGGTACAGGGGGCGGCCGAAGGGACCCAGTACTTC. Its protein is CASRVQGAAEGTQYF.

The chain carries TRBV5-1 and TRBJ1-1; no firm D call. The CDR3 consists of 13 residues. Germline CDR1 SGHRS, CDR2 YFSETQ. V dropped 3 bases and J dropped 0 bases, with 6 bases sitting between them. CDR3 amino acids: CASSWQVNTEAFF. As DNA, the CDR3 is TGCGCCAGCAGCTGGCAGGTGAACACTGAAGCTTTCTTT.

The chain recombines TRBV19 with TRBJ1-5, with TRBD1 as a possible D gene (6 bases). The CDR3 spans 14 residues. Trimming left V 1 base short and J 4 bases short, with 8 bases between. Germline V lookup: CDR1 LNHDA, CDR2 SQIVND (reference sequence). The CDR3 DNA sequence: TGTGCCAGTAGTATAGTAGGGGGAAATCAGCCCCAGCATTTT. It yields the protein CASSIVGGNQPQHF.

The CDR3 bases are TGTGCCAGTAGTGTTAACAGGGAACAGCCCCAGCATTTT. Its translation is CASSVNREQPQHF. The chain is built from TRBV19 and TRBJ1-5; D may be TRBD1 (6 bases). CDR1 LNHDA and CDR2 SQIVND come from the germline V gene (reference sequence). The V end was cut by 5 bases, the J end by 7 bases, with 12 bases between. The CDR3 sequence is 13 residues long.

The V gene is TRBV28, the J gene TRBJ2-2; D uncertain. The CDR3 runs to 16 residues. Germline CDR1 and CDR2: MDHEN and SYDVKM. The V end was cut by 3 bases, the J end by 2 bases, with 13 bases between. The CDR3 protein is CASSFITLTNTGELFF. The CDR3 nucleotides read TGTGCCAGCAGTTTTATAACCCTTACTAACACCGGGGAGCTGTTTTTT.

The chain combines TRBV2 with TRBJ2-3; 8 bases align to TRBD2. Germline V gene sequence: CDR1 SNHLY, CDR2 FYNNEI. This CDR3 comprises 15 residues. J lost 0 bases, V lost 7 bases, and 6 bases had no gene match. CDR3 in amino acids: CASILTSVSTDTQYF. For the CDR3, the DNA is TGTGCCAGCATTTTGACTAGCGTGAGCACAGATACGCAGTATTTT.